What follows describes a single TCR beta chain. Its antigen is as yet unknown. With 60 Vbeta and 13 Jbeta primers, the PCR was carried out. Sequencing used immunoSEQ multiplex PCR; TCRdb keeps in-frame clones, though not all of them. The repertoire includes 150,000 to 200,000 clones, about 81% of them detected once, and about 1.9% sits in the top ten. The CDR3 is made up of 18 amino acids. Germline V lookup: CDR1 LGHNA, CDR2 YNFKEQ. V was clipped by 1 base and J by 6 bases, with 21 bases between them. This record belongs to a study of cytomegalovirus exposure and HLA in healthy donors. The study's findings and limits: Researchers reported that a few CMV-associated chains were confirmed in vitro as CMV antigen-specific.

Sample: PBMCs. This clonotype originated in a woman younger than 30 in good health and CMV-seropositive. The chain links TRBV4-2 to TRBJ1-4; D is possibly TRBD1 (5 bases). CDR3: CASSQVHSGTPGDEKLFF. The CDR3 DNA reads TGTGCCAGCAGCCAAGTCCACTCCGGGACTCCCGGGGATGAAAAACTGTTTTTT.